The 15 T cell receptor beta chains below come from one sample, sequenced in a study of radiotherapy plus CTLA-4 blockade in lung cancer. Sequencing was performed with immunoSEQ multiplex PCR; in TCRdb, only in-frame clones are kept and a portion is missing. This sample has tens of thousands of clones, with roughly 80% found just once. Sequencing used peripheral blood, obtained from a patient treated with radiotherapy plus ipilimumab. These receptors were collected from a human donor with non-small cell lung cancer who had a complete response to radiotherapy plus ipilimumab.

With respect to this clone: This specimen includes other DNA sequences encoding the same CDR3. This rearrangement joins TRBV6-1 to TRBJ2-1, with D unclear. This CDR3 region has 15 residues. Germline V gives CDR1 MNHNS, CDR2 SASEGT. The V end was cut by 6 bases, the J end by 7 bases, with 19 bases between. DNA for the CDR3: TGTGCCAGCAGCTCCCGCCGAAGTGGAGATAATGAGCAGTTCTTC. This sequence encodes CASSSRRSGDNEQFF.

CDR3 nucleotides: TGTGCCAGCAGCGTAGACGGCGGGGTGGGCTCCTACAATGAGCAGTTCTTC. This translates into CASSVDGGVGSYNEQFF. This chain links TRBV9 with TRBJ2-1; D may be TRBD2 (6 bases). The CDR3 is 17 amino acids. With 0 bases removed from V and 0 bases from J, the gap between germline ends came to 13 bases. Germline loops: CDR1 SGDLS, CDR2 YYNGEE.

The chain carries TRBV6-4 and TRBJ2-1; TRBD2 agrees at 12 bases. This CDR3 region has 14 residues. V was clipped by 6 bases and J by 10 bases; unmatched bases: 7. The V gene's germline CDR1 is MRHNA and CDR2 SNTAGT. CDR3 residues: CASRASGGALEQFF. CDR3 nucleotides: TGTGCCAGCAGAGCTAGCGGGGGGGCATTAGAGCAGTTCTTC.

The chain's CDR3 is CASSLGDRVPYNEQFF. CDR3 DNA sequence: TGCGCCAGCAGCTTGGGGGACAGGGTCCCCTACAATGAGCAGTTCTTC. The rearrangement joins TRBV5-1 to TRBJ2-1; TRBD1 agrees at 9 bases. CDR3 length: 16 amino acids. The germline V gene encodes CDR1 SGHRS and CDR2 YFSETQ. V was pared by 0 bases and J by 2 bases, with 3 bases of the junction left unmatched.

This chain joins TRBV27 and TRBJ2-1; D is undetermined. This CDR3 region has 12 residues. From germline, CDR1 is MNHEY and CDR2 SMNVEV (reference sequence). Trimming left V 2 bases short and J 3 bases short, with 2 bases between. In nucleotides, the CDR3 is TGTGCCAGCAGTTTAAACTACAATGAGCAGTTCTTC. Its translation is CASSLNYNEQFF.

J is TRBJ1-4 and V is TRBV12-5, with D unresolved. CDR1 LGHNT and CDR2 FRNRAP come from the germline V gene. The CDR3 runs 14 residues. Between the trimmed V and J ends, which lost 5 bases and 8 bases, there was a span of 15 bases. CDR3 sequence (DNA): TGTGCTAGTGGTCCAGGTCCCAGCAGGGAAAAACTGTTTTTT. Amino acid sequence: CASGPGPSREKLFF.

J is TRBJ1-4 and V is TRBV5-1; D possibly corresponds to TRBD1 (5 bases). The germline V gene encodes CDR1 SGHRS and CDR2 YFSETQ. The CDR3 runs 14 residues. Deletions cut 0 bases from V and 5 bases from J, with 8 bases between. As DNA, the CDR3 is TGCGCCAGCAGCTTGGACAGGTACAATGAAAAACTGTTTTTT. Amino acid sequence: CASSLDRYNEKLFF.

Note on this clone: Other nucleotide sequences in the sample specify the same CDR3. The V gene is TRBV20-1, the J gene TRBJ1-1; D not certain. The CDR3 loop spans 11 amino acids. From germline, CDR1 is DFQATT and CDR2 SNEGSKA (reference sequence). V gave up 3 bases and J gave up 5 bases, with 7 bases separating them. CDR3 residues: CSASGETEAFF. CDR3 bases: TGCAGTGCTAGCGGGGAAACTGAAGCTTTCTTT.

The rearrangement links TRBV4-1 to TRBJ1-2; D ambiguous. The germline CDR1 and CDR2 sequences are MGHRA and YSYEKL. There are 15 residues in the CDR3. Trimming removed 0 bases at V and 4 bases at J, with 12 bases between. CDR3 in DNA: TGCGCCAGCAGCCAAGATCAGTCAGATTCCTATGGCTACACCTTC. Residues: CASSQDQSDSYGYTF.

The chain joins TRBV6-5 to TRBJ1-1; D is unresolved. CDR3 length: 12 residues. The germline V gene encodes CDR1 MNHEY and CDR2 SVGAGI. With 9 bases removed from V and 1 base from J, the gap between germline ends came to 9 bases. CDR3 sequence reads: CASSFRNTEAFF. CDR3 DNA sequence: TGTGCCAGTTCATTCCGGAACACTGAAGCTTTCTTT.

The rearrangement uses TRBV14 and TRBJ2-5; 9 nucleotides agree with TRBD1. Trimming cost V 1 base and J 1 base; bases outside gene matches: 10. In germline, CDR1 is SGHDN, CDR2 FVKESK. The CDR3 is made up of 18 amino acids. The CDR3 DNA follows: TGTGCCAGCAGCCAAGGGCGTCGGACAGGGGTATTCCAAGAGACCCAGTACTTC. Its translation: CASSQGRRTGVFQETQYF.

The chain has TRBV11-3 and TRBJ1-2; TRBD1 matches at 7 bases. The CDR3 has 14 residues. Germline V gene data show CDR1 as SGHNT and CDR2 as YENEEA. V was pared by 0 bases and J by 3 bases, with 1 base of the junction left unmatched. CDR3 bases: TGTGCCAGCAGCTTAGAACAGGGGTACTATGGCTACACCTTC. Translating it yields CASSLEQGYYGYTF.

This chain links TRBV7-8 with TRBJ1-2; 7 bases are a match to TRBD1. Germline V gene sequence: CDR1 SGHVS, CDR2 FQNEAQ. The CDR3 loop spans 15 amino acids. J was trimmed by 8 bases and V by 5 bases; bases with no gene match: 14. The CDR3 DNA reads as TGTGCCAGCAGCGCGTTGACAGGGTCTTGGAAGGGCTACACCTTC. Amino acid sequence: CASSALTGSWKGYTF.

This chain uses TRBV19 with TRBJ2-1; D is perhaps TRBD2 (6 bases). CDR3 size: 13 residues. The germline V and J ends were trimmed by 7 bases and 5 bases, with 12 bases remaining between them. Germline V gene data show CDR1 as LNHDA and CDR2 as SQIVND (reference sequence). The CDR3 loop reads CASNRGINNEQFF. The DNA of the CDR3 is TGTGCCAGTAATCGGGGGATTAACAATGAGCAGTTCTTC. The full variable domain, its missing parts supplied by reference TRBV19 and TRBJ2-1, is DGGITQSPKYLFRKEGQNVTLSCEQNLNHDAMYWYRQDPGQGLRLIYYSQIVNDFQKGDIAEGYSVSREKKESFPLTVTSAQKNPTAFYLCASNRGINNEQFFGPGTRLTVL.

This chain uses TRBV20-1 with TRBJ2-5; D uncertain. Trimming stripped 6 bases from V and 3 bases from J, with 8 bases between. CDR3 length: 11 amino acids. The germline CDR1 and CDR2 sequences are DFQATT and SNEGSKA (reference sequence). CDR3 amino acids: CSAFPKETQYF. DNA of the CDR3: TGCAGTGCATTCCCTAAAGAGACCCAGTACTTC.